The source of this T cell receptor (beta chain) is a study of T cells in Graves' hyperthyroidism and ophthalmopathy. V lost 5 bases and J 3 bases, leaving 15 bases between the germline ends. The CDR3 contains 15 residues. Per germline, CDR1 SGHTA and CDR2 FQGTGA. There were TCR beta CDR3 regions amplified from RNA transcripts. TCR CDR3 underwent first-round RT-PCR with the HTBI primer set. TCRdb re-called the multiplex PCR reads through MiXCR, storing one row per CDR3 protein. The sample holds some 560,000 distinct CDR3 sequences, about 15% seen once. More than 8 ml fresh peripheral blood yielded the PBMCs. With regard to this clonotype: The antigen is unknown.

Study findings and constraints: A median around six months before onset, the model predicted ophthalmopathy. Most expanded thyroid clonotypes above 0.001 recurred in blood. The authors' 13 V-J model separated ophthalmopathy from stable hyperthyroidism.

The chain links TRBV7-3 to TRBJ2-3; tentative D call: TRBD1 (6 bases). Sequencing was done on a sample of blood. The source of this sequence is a woman aged 25 to 39 with Graves' hyperthyroidism. The DNA for the CDR3 is TGTGCCAGCAGCCCTGTGGGGGCGCATACAGATACGCAGTATTTT. Translated, it gives CASSPVGAHTDTQYF.